Shown below are 26 T cell receptor beta chains from a single sample sequenced in a study of Ad26.COV2.S vaccination and SARS-CoV-2 variants. As for treatment: some 19 received Ad26.COV2.S at low or high dose, single or two shots; several received placebo; per-sample allocation not given. Day 63 after the first vaccine or placebo injection was the time point for sampling. Libraries were prepared by immunoSEQ multiplex PCR; TCRdb keeps only in-frame clonotypes and omits some of them. The repertoire holds around 270,000 clones, with 70% to 90% as singletons. The sequencing here drew on peripheral blood, taken in a trial of Ad26.COV2.S vaccine versus placebo. The receptors come from a person between 18 and 65 years old who received the Ad26.COV2.S COVID-19 vaccine or a placebo.

This clone was observed a single time. The V call is TRBV5-5, the J call TRBJ2-3, with 7 bases lining up with TRBD1. The CDR3 has 15 amino acids. V lost 4 bases and J lost 2; bases outside the gene matches: 7. CDR1 is SGHKS and CDR2 is YYEKEE in the germline V gene (reference sequence). In DNA, the CDR3 is TGTGCCAGCAGCCCCGGACAGGTCTACACAGATACGCAGTATTTT. Its translation: CASSPGQVYTDTQYF.

In this sample, this clone turned up once. The chain carries TRBV2 and TRBJ1-4; 8 bases fit TRBD1. The ends lost 6 bases at V and 8 bases at J; junction bases unmatched: 5. Germline V gene lookup returns CDR1 SNHLY and CDR2 FYNNEI. The CDR3 is 13 amino acids. The CDR3 region has the DNA TGTGCCAGCAGGGACAGGGTTGGGGAAAAACTGTTTTTT. It yields the protein CASRDRVGEKLFF.

The chain carries TRBV4-1 and TRBJ2-2, with 13 bases fitting TRBD2. This CDR3 region has 19 residues. The ends lost 2 bases at V and 1 base at J; junction bases unmatched: 7. Germline values: CDR1 MGHRA, CDR2 YSYEKL. CDR3 residues: CASSQPKGLAGLNTGELFF. The CDR3 DNA reads TGCGCCAGCAGCCAACCAAAGGGACTAGCGGGATTGAACACCGGGGAGCTGTTTTTT.

This chain links TRBV12-5 with TRBJ2-1; D possibly uses TRBD1 or TRBD2 (5 bases each). Trimming stripped 9 bases from V and 0 bases from J, with 24 bases between. There are 18 residues in the CDR3. Germline CDR1 LGHNT, CDR2 FRNRAP. The CDR3 protein is CASYQWPGARSSYNEQFF. For the CDR3, the DNA is TGTGCTAGCTACCAATGGCCCGGGGCGCGGAGCTCCTACAATGAGCAGTTCTTC.

Only one count was recorded for this clone. The chain is built from TRBV5-1 and TRBJ2-5; TRBD2 agrees at 8 bases. The CDR3 has 15 amino acids. The germline gives CDR1 SGHRS, CDR2 YFSETQ. Germline trimming cut 7 bases from V and 4 bases from J; bases unmatched to any gene: 12. CDR3 in amino acids: CASRKNSGDPETQYF. CDR3 in DNA: TGCGCCAGCCGCAAAAATAGCGGGGACCCAGAGACCCAGTACTTC.

The CDR3 DNA reads TGTGCCAGTAGTAGCTGGGACAGAAATGAAAAACTGTTTTTT. Translated: CASSSWDRNEKLFF. The V call is TRBV19, the J call TRBJ1-4; TRBD1 agrees at 7 bases. Germline V gene data show CDR1 as LNHDA and CDR2 as SQIVND (reference sequence). The length of the CDR3 is 14 residues. With 4 bases clipped from V and 5 bases from J, the junction kept 4 bases outside the gene matches.

This chain links TRBV11-2 with TRBJ2-3; TRBD2 matches at 7 bases. This CDR3 has 14 amino acids. Germline CDR1 and CDR2: SGHAT and FQNNGV. The ends lost 5 bases at V and 6 bases at J; junction bases unmatched: 8. The DNA for the CDR3 is TGTGCCAGCAGCGCAGAGGGACTAAGGGATACGCAGTATTTT. Translated, it gives CASSAEGLRDTQYF.

The gene calls are TRBV7-9 and TRBJ2-1, with D uncertain. V lost 5 bases and J lost 5, with 16 bases in between. The CDR3 spans 15 residues. Germline assignment: CDR1 SEHNR and CDR2 FQNEAQ (reference sequence). CDR3 residues: CASSPRTRLNNEQFF. The DNA for the CDR3 is TGTGCCAGCAGCCCACGGACGAGGCTAAACAATGAGCAGTTCTTC. Variable domain in full (rest from reference TRBV7-9 and TRBJ2-1): DTGVSQNPRHKITKRGQNVTFRCDPISEHNRLYWYRQTLGQGPEFLTYFQNEAQLEKSRLLSDRFSAERPKGSFSTLEIQRTEQGDSAMYLCASSPRTRLNNEQFFGPGTRLTVL.

The J gene is TRBJ2-1, the V gene TRBV28; D is undetermined. The germline CDR1 and CDR2 sequences are MDHEN and SYDVKM. V dropped 5 bases and J dropped 0 bases, with 11 bases sitting between them. The CDR3 runs 15 residues. The CDR3 spells CASSIRVNSYNEQFF. CDR3 bases: TGTGCCAGCAGTATACGGGTGAACTCCTACAATGAGCAGTTCTTC.

The genes are TRBV6-5 and TRBJ1-1; no firm D call. Germline V lookup: CDR1 MNHEY, CDR2 SVGAGI. The CDR3 sequence is 14 residues long. V was shortened by 3 bases and J by 2 bases, with 10 bases between the two germline ends. CDR3 in amino acids: CASSYSDRNTEAFF. The CDR3 DNA sequence: TGTGCCAGCAGTTATAGTGACCGCAACACTGAAGCTTTCTTT.

The rearrangement uses TRBV7-2 and TRBJ1-1; 7 nucleotides agree with TRBD1. The CDR3 is made up of 16 amino acids. V lost 5 bases and J lost 1; bases outside the gene matches: 10. The germline V gene encodes CDR1 SGHTA and CDR2 FQGNSA. CDR3 region: CASSPFPTGRNTEAFF. The CDR3 coding sequence is TGTGCCAGCAGCCCCTTCCCGACAGGGAGGAACACTGAAGCTTTCTTT.

This clone was seen a single time. This chain uses TRBV30 with TRBJ2-1; the match to TRBD2 covers 10 bases. The CDR3 spans 14 residues. The V segment lost 2 bases and the J segment 8 bases; nucleotides outside the gene matches: 6. CDR1 GTSNPN and CDR2 SVGIG come from the germline V gene (reference sequence). The CDR3, as DNA: TGTGCCTGGAGTCCCAGCGGGGGGGCACATGAGCAGTTCTTC. It codes for CAWSPSGGAHEQFF.

In its sample, this clone was seen many times. The rearrangement uses TRBV2 and TRBJ1-3; maybe TRBD1 (6 bases). V gave up 4 bases and J gave up 4 bases, with 14 bases separating them. Germline V gene lookup returns CDR1 SNHLY and CDR2 FYNNEI. This CDR3 spans 15 amino acids. CDR3 sequence: CASSAAGALGNTIYF. CDR3 nucleotides: TGTGCCAGCAGTGCGGCGGGGGCTCTGGGAAACACCATATATTTT.

The chain uses TRBV6-5 and TRBJ2-3; the match to TRBD1 covers 8 bases. With 6 bases clipped from V and 2 bases from J, the junction kept 1 base outside the gene matches. From germline, CDR1 is MNHEY and CDR2 SVGAGI. The CDR3 loop spans 13 amino acids. The CDR3 sequence: CASRGQATDTQYF. The CDR3 nucleotides are TGTGCCAGCAGGGGACAGGCCACAGATACGCAGTATTTT.

The chain is built from TRBV4-1 and TRBJ2-7, with 9 bases identical to TRBD2. The CDR3 totals 17 residues. In germline, CDR1 is MGHRA, CDR2 YSYEKL. J gave up 0 bases and V 0 bases, and 6 bases lay outside the gene matches. Here the CDR3 DNA reads TGCGCCAGCAGCCAAGATGGGCGGGGGGGACTCTCCTACGAGCAGTACTTC. This encodes CASSQDGRGGLSYEQYF.

The chain has TRBV5-1 and TRBJ2-1; no clear D gene. Germline-derived CDR1 and CDR2 are SGHRS and YFSETQ. Trimming stripped 4 bases from V and 8 bases from J, with 7 bases between. The CDR3 is made up of 11 amino acids. This CDR3 reads CASSAAYEQFF. CDR3 bases: TGCGCCAGCAGCGCCGCCTATGAGCAGTTCTTC.

V gene TRBV4-2 combines with J gene TRBJ2-7, with TRBD2 matching over 8 bases. Germline loops: CDR1 LGHNA, CDR2 YNFKEQ. The CDR3 has 15 residues. V shed 4 bases, J shed 0 bases, and the junction held 5 bases outside the gene matches. The CDR3 DNA sequence: TGTGCCAGCAGCCTACTAGCGGACCCCTCCTACGAGCAGTACGTC. Translated: CASSLLADPSYEQYV.

The V gene is TRBV9, the J gene TRBJ2-3; 7 bases line up with TRBD2. The germline V gene has CDR1 SGDLS and CDR2 YYNGEE. V lost 7 bases, J lost 5 bases, and 7 bases stayed unmatched. The CDR3 runs 13 residues. DNA for the CDR3: TGTGCCAGCGCGACTAGCTTGGGAGATACGCAGTATTTT. It yields the protein CASATSLGDTQYF.

The CDR3 protein is CASSLDRGHQPQHF. In DNA form, the CDR3 reads TGTGCCAGCAGCTTAGACAGGGGGCACCAGCCCCAGCATTTT. V is TRBV7-2 and J is TRBJ1-5; TRBD1 matches 9 bases. The CDR3 is 14 residues long. The trim removed 1 base at V and 7 bases at J, leaving 2 bases unmatched. Germline CDR1 and CDR2: SGHTA and FQGNSA.

This rearrangement joins TRBV18 to TRBJ2-1, with D hard to call. V was pared by 5 bases and J by 2 bases, with 19 bases between. Germline lookup yields CDR1 KGHSH and CDR2 LQKENI. The CDR3 runs to 17 residues. In DNA, the CDR3 is TGTGCCAGCTCATCCGAGGTCCCGTTTAAAACCTACAATGAGCAGTTCTTC. Protein: CASSSEVPFKTYNEQFF. The full variable domain, completed using reference TRBV18 and TRBJ2-1, is NAGVMQNPRHLVRRRGQEARLRCSPMKGHSHVYWYRQLPEEGLKFMVYLQKENIIDESGMPKERFSAEFPKEGPSILRIQQVVRGDSAAYFCASSSEVPFKTYNEQFFGPGTRLTVL.

V is TRBV4-3 and J is TRBJ1-2, with 7 bases that match TRBD1. Looked up from germline, CDR1 is LGHNA and CDR2 is YSLEER. V was pared by 6 bases and J by 3 bases, with 4 bases of the junction left unmatched. The CDR3 runs to 13 residues. The chain's CDR3 is CASREGTDYGYTF. The CDR3 nucleotides read TGCGCCAGCAGGGAAGGGACAGACTATGGCTACACCTTC.

The chain employs TRBV5-6 and TRBJ2-3; D uncertain. Germline values: CDR1 SGHDT, CDR2 YYEEEE. Trimming removed 2 bases at V and 5 bases at J, with 12 bases between. CDR3 length: 14 amino acids. The CDR3 reads CASSFDMGIDTQYF. The CDR3 nucleotides are TGTGCCAGCAGCTTTGATATGGGTATAGATACGCAGTATTTT.

The rearrangement joins TRBV6-2 or TRBV6-3 to TRBJ2-3; TRBD2 is a possible D gene (5 bases). V gave up 0 bases and J gave up 6 bases, with 10 bases separating them. This CDR3 contains 14 residues. Per germline, CDR1 MNHEY and CDR2 SVGEGT. For the CDR3, the DNA is TGTGCCAGCAGTTACTCGGCAGGAGGCGATACGCAGTATTTT. This encodes CASSYSAGGDTQYF.

J is TRBJ2-3 and V is TRBV11-3; D is unclear. CDR3 size: 13 residues. Germline V gene lookup returns CDR1 SGHNT and CDR2 YENEEA. The V end lost 2 bases, the J end lost 5 bases, and 8 bases lay between the germline ends. The CDR3 sequence is CASSLSYRDTQYF. The CDR3 DNA is TGTGCCAGCAGCTTATCATACCGAGATACGCAGTATTTT.

On this clone itself: One end of the junction varies from germline; a read error may be responsible. CDR3 sequence (DNA): TGTGCTAGCAGCCAATTAACCGGGACAGTGCCCTCTGGAAACACCATATATTTT. This gives the protein CASSQLTGTVPSGNTIYF. J is TRBJ1-3 and V is TRBV3-1 (or the pseudogene TRBV3-2); 7 bases match TRBD1. The germline CDR1 and CDR2 sequences are LGHDT and YNNKEL (reference sequence). The CDR3 spans 18 residues.

The rearrangement uses TRBV6-5 and TRBJ1-4; weak D call: TRBD1 (5 bases). With 2 bases removed from V and 8 bases from J, the gap between germline ends came to 15 bases. Germline V gives CDR1 MNHEY, CDR2 SVGAGI. The CDR3 runs to 15 residues. As DNA, the CDR3 is TGTGCCAGCAGTTACGGGGGAACCGGTCGAGAAAAACTGTTTTTT. This gives the protein CASSYGGTGREKLFF.